The rows below give T cell receptor beta chains drawn from one sample of a study of identical twins. TCRdb used MiXCR to reprocess the 5' RACE reads, holding one entry per CDR3 protein. Of roughly 250,000 distinct CDR3 sequences listed, 7% to 8.5% are singletons. The sample was also linked to a second study, of yellow fever vaccine responses in identical twins.

Sample: CD8+ T cells sorted from blood. The receptor source for this set is a woman aged 18-29 years in good health. CDR3s include the opening cysteine and the closing phenylalanine or tryptophan. The order of the fields is J gene, D gene, clone size, V gene, CDR3 DNA, CDR3 protein. The D gene is left open where the match is weak. Size is omitted from some rows. Given values are once, few, many or a class for expanded clones.

>TRBJ2-6|.|few|TRBV7-9
TGTGCCAGCAGCTTATCCGCCAACGTCCTGACTTTC
CASSLSANVLTF
>TRBJ2-6|.|.|TRBV15
TGTGCCACCAGCAAGGATTCTGGGGCCAACGTCCTGACTTTC
CATSKDSGANVLTF
>TRBJ2-1|.|few|TRBV9
TGTGCCAGCAGTGCAGAAGCGGAGATTTACAATGAGCAGTTCTTC
CASSAEAEIYNEQFF
>TRBJ1-1|.|many|TRBV29-1
TGCAGCGTTGAAATAGCAGGGTGGAACACTGAAGCTTTCTTT
CSVEIAGWNTEAFF
>TRBJ2-5|.|many|TRBV7-9
TGTGCCAGCAGCTCCCCAGACAGCGATCTTCAAGAGACCCAGTACTTC
CASSSPDSDLQETQYF
>TRBJ2-7|TRBD2|many|TRBV3-1
TGTGCCAGCAGCCCCGAAGGTTACAGCGGGGCGGGAGAGCAGTACTTC
CASSPEGYSGAGEQYF
>TRBJ2-3|.|many|TRBV12-3/TRBV12-4
TGTGCCAGCAGCTTAGCCACAGATACGCAGTATTTT
CASSLATDTQYF
>TRBJ2-1|TRBD1|many|TRBV28
TGTGCCAGCAGCCCGGGACAGGGGGGCTACAATGAGCAGTTCTTC
CASSPGQGGYNEQFF
>TRBJ2-3|.|many|TRBV6-1
TGTGCCAGTGGGGGCCGAGGGGCCACAGATACGCAGTATTTT
CASGGRGATDTQYF
>TRBJ2-3|TRBD2|.|TRBV27
TGTGCCAGCACCGGGACTAAGCGGAACACAGATACGCAGTATTTT
CASTGTKRNTDTQYF
>TRBJ1-5|TRBD1|many|TRBV28
TGTGCCAGCAGCACAGGGGGCAATCAGCCCCAGCATTTT
CASSTGGNQPQHF
>TRBJ2-5|.|many|TRBV5-1
TGCGCCAGCAGCTTTACCGAAACTGGACTGCAAGAGACCCAGTACTTC
CASSFTETGLQETQYF
>TRBJ2-7|.|few|TRBV20-1
TGCAGTGCTAGAGTGCGAGCAGAGTCCTACGAGCAGTACTTC
CSARVRAESYEQYF
>TRBJ2-1|TRBD2|.|TRBV20-1
TGCAGTGCCTACGAGCTAGCGGGAACCAATGAGCAGTTCTTC
CSAYELAGTNEQFF
>TRBJ2-1|TRBD2|few|TRBV20-1
TGCAGTGCTAGATTGGCGGGGGGGCCCTATGAGCAGTTCTTC
CSARLAGGPYEQFF
>TRBJ1-6|.|many|TRBV28
TGTGCCAGCAGTTGGGGAGACCAAAATTCACCCCTCCACTTT
CASSWGDQNSPLHF
>TRBJ1-2|.|.|TRBV7-9
TGTGCCAGCAGGGGAGAGGGCGTGGGACAATCCAACTATGGCTACACCTTC
CASRGEGVGQSNYGYTF
>TRBJ2-1|.|many|TRBV29-1
TGCAGCGTTGTAGGAACCGACCCTCGTGAGCAGTTCTTC
CSVVGTDPREQFF
>TRBJ1-1|.|few|TRBV2
TGTGCCAGCAGCGCTTCATTGATGAACACTGAAGCTTTCTTT
CASSASLMNTEAFF
>TRBJ2-2|.|many|TRBV6-1
TGTGCCAGCAGTACGGACCAAAACACCGGGGAGCTGTTTTTT
CASSTDQNTGELFF
>TRBJ1-4|.|few|TRBV29-1
TGCAGCGTTGTAGGGGAGGGTGAAAAACTGTTTTTT
CSVVGEGEKLFF
>TRBJ2-1|TRBD2|many|TRBV7-8
TGTGCCAGCAGCCCATACGGGACTAGCGGGAGTACCCGACTAAACAATGAGCAGTTCTTC
CASSPYGTSGSTRLNNEQFF
>TRBJ1-5|.|few|TRBV5-6
TGTGCCCTCTCCTGGGGCAATCAGCCCCAGCATTTT
CALSWGNQPQHF
>TRBJ2-1|.|few|TRBV28
TGTGCCAGCACCCTATCACCGGAAAGCTCCTACAATGAGCAGTTCTTC
CASTLSPESSYNEQFF
>TRBJ2-1|.|.|TRBV24-1
TGTGCCACCAGTGATTTACGGCGGTACAATGAGCAGTTCTTC
CATSDLRRYNEQFF
>TRBJ2-1|TRBD1|few|TRBV9
TGTGCCAGCAGCGTCGTAGACAGGGGCTCCTACAATGAGCAGTTCTTC
CASSVVDRGSYNEQFF
>TRBJ2-3|.|many|TRBV28
TGTGCCAGCAGTTGGGGGGCCGACCCCACAGATACGCAGTATTTT
CASSWGADPTDTQYF
>TRBJ2-3|.|few|TRBV6-5
TGTGCCAGCAGTTACTCCCGGCAGGGGTGGGATACGCAGTATTTT
CASSYSRQGWDTQYF
>TRBJ1-2|.|many|TRBV5-1
TGCGCCAGCAGCTTGGATCTGGGTGGCTATGGCTACACCTTC
CASSLDLGGYGYTF
>TRBJ2-5|.|few|TRBV5-1
TGCGCCAGCAGCTCAACCCCTAGCGAAGCGGAGACCCAGTACTTC
CASSSTPSEAETQYF
>TRBJ2-7|.|many|TRBV4-1
TGCGCCAGCAGCCAGACCACTTACGAGCAGTACTTC
CASSQTTYEQYF
>TRBJ2-7|TRBD2|few|TRBV7-8
TGTGCCAGCAGTTTCGGGGGGGCGGCCTACGAGCAGTACTTC
CASSFGGAAYEQYF
>TRBJ1-3|.|many|TRBV28
TGTGCCAGCGGCCCTTGGGGTGGCACGGGAAACACCATATATTTT
CASGPWGGTGNTIYF
>TRBJ1-2|.|few|TRBV28
TGTGCCAGCAACCCTCAGGGGATCTATGGCTACACCTTC
CASNPQGIYGYTF
>TRBJ2-5|.|many|TRBV7-6
TGTGCCAGCAGCTTATATGGGCCTGGGGAGACCCAGTACTTC
CASSLYGPGETQYF
>TRBJ2-5|TRBD2|few|TRBV7-9
TGTGCCAGCAGCGGCGGGGCTAGCGGAGTAGAGACCCAGTACTTC
CASSGGASGVETQYF
>TRBJ2-3|.|many|TRBV24-1
TGTGCCACCAGTGGTGAGGGAACGGCAGATACGCAGTATTTT
CATSGEGTADTQYF
>TRBJ2-7|TRBD1|many|TRBV29-1
TGCAGCGTAACGACAGGGGGCTCCTACGAGCAGTACTTC
CSVTTGGSYEQYF
>TRBJ2-1|TRBD2|many|TRBV12-3/TRBV12-4
TGTGCCAGCAGCCTAGCGGGACTTAATAGTGAGCAGTTCTTC
CASSLAGLNSEQFF
>TRBJ2-1|TRBD1|.|TRBV3-1
TGTGCCAGCAGCCAAGGGGGACAGAGCTCCTACAATGAGCAGTTCTTC
CASSQGGQSSYNEQFF
>TRBJ2-2|TRBD2|.|TRBV2
TGTGCCAGCAGTAAGGGACTAGCGGGGGGCCCGAACACCGGGGAGCTGTTTTTT
CASSKGLAGGPNTGELFF
>TRBJ2-1|TRBD2|many|TRBV20-1
TGCAGTGCCGAAGCGGGGGAGCTCCCGGGGAATGAGCAGTTCTTC
CSAEAGELPGNEQFF
>TRBJ2-2|.|many|TRBV7-8
TGTGCCAGCAGCCGGACAGAGAACACCGGGGAGCTGTTTTTT
CASSRTENTGELFF
>TRBJ1-2|TRBD1|few|TRBV9
TGTGCCAGCAGCGGTCGACAGGGGACTAACTATGGCTACACCTTC
CASSGRQGTNYGYTF
>TRBJ2-2|TRBD2|few|TRBV4-1
TGCGCCAGCAGCCCAATAACGGGACTAGACACCGGGGAGCTGTTTTTT
CASSPITGLDTGELFF
>TRBJ2-7|.|few|TRBV11-2
TGTGCCAGCAGCTTATGGGGAACGTCTTCTAGCTCCTACGAGCAGTACTTC
CASSLWGTSSSSYEQYF
>TRBJ1-1|.|many|TRBV7-9
TGTGCCAGCAGCTTAGGTACCCTTCAGAGGGCTGAAGCTTTCTTT
CASSLGTLQRAEAFF
>TRBJ2-1|TRBD2|many|TRBV29-1
TGCAGCGTTGAGGGACTAGCGGGAGTAAGGGGATACAATGAGCAGTTCTTC
CSVEGLAGVRGYNEQFF
>TRBJ2-1|.|many|TRBV10-2
TGCGCCAGCAGTGTTCTGGGGTGGAATGAGCAGTTCTTC
CASSVLGWNEQFF
>TRBJ2-1|TRBD2|.|TRBV29-1
TGCAGCGTTGAAGATTGGGGAAGTAGCGGGAGGACGAGCTCCTACAATGAGCAGTTCTTC
CSVEDWGSSGRTSSYNEQFF
>TRBJ1-6|TRBD1|.|TRBV14
TGTGCCAGCAGTAACAGGGGATCGGGTTCACCCCTCCACTTT
CASSNRGSGSPLHF
>TRBJ1-1|TRBD1|few|TRBV2
TGTGCCAGCAGGAACGAGGGACAGGGTCCACCGCAATGGAGCGCTGAAGCTTTCTTT
CASRNEGQGPPQWSAEAFF
>TRBJ2-1|.|.|TRBV12-2
TGTGCAAGTCGCTTAGCGCGTCGGGACAGACTCTACAATGAGCAGTTCTTC
CASRLARRDRLYNEQFF
>TRBJ2-1|.|many|TRBV27
TGTGCCAGCAGTCCGACAGCCCCGACGGGCAATGAGCAGTTCTTC
CASSPTAPTGNEQFF
>TRBJ1-6|TRBD1|many|TRBV7-9
TGTGCCAGCAGCGAGTCCGGGACAGGGGTTAATTCACCCCTCCACTTT
CASSESGTGVNSPLHF
>TRBJ1-1|TRBD1|many|TRBV6-1
TGTGCCAGCGGCGGACAGGAGAACACTGAAGCTTTCTTT
CASGGQENTEAFF
>TRBJ2-7|.|.|TRBV7-9
TGTGCCAGCAGCTACAGACAGGAACCCTACGAGCAGTACTTC
CASSYRQEPYEQYF
>TRBJ2-3|TRBD2|many|TRBV29-1
TGCAGCGTTGAAGATCTGCTAGCGGGAGCTCACACAGATACGCAGTATTTT
CSVEDLLAGAHTDTQYF
>TRBJ2-1|.|few|TRBV4-1
TGCGCCAGCAGCCAAGAAGGGGCACAACAGGGATGGAACAATGAGCAGTTCTTC
CASSQEGAQQGWNNEQFF